The rows below give T cell receptor beta chains drawn from one sample of a study of blood T cell repertoires in COVID-19. The data were produced by immunoSEQ multiplex PCR, yet TCRdb's version contains in-frame clones alone and is incomplete. The sample shows about 190,000 clones, roughly 77% of them seen only once. Sequencing was carried out using PBMCs or T cells enriched from blood (not recorded which). Source of these receptors: a woman aged 45-60 years with acute COVID-19. Each CDR3 is given with its conserved first and last residue. The D gene is left open where the match is weak. Only some rows state a clone size, as once, few, many or a class for expanded clones.

TRBJ2-1,-,TRBV7-9,-,CASSFAGVNEQFF,TGTGCCAGCAGCTTTGCAGGGGTTAATGAGCAGTTCTTC
TRBJ1-2,-,TRBV6-2/TRBV6-3,-,CASSSAGTGGGWSTF,TGTGCCAGCAGTTCTGCCGGGACCGGGGGAGGCTGGAGCACCTTC
TRBJ1-6,-,TRBV9,few,CASSVADRNSPLHF,TGTGCCAGCAGCGTAGCTGACAGAAATTCACCCCTCCACTTT
TRBJ1-1,TRBD1,TRBV6-5,-,CASSLTGGNAEAFF,TGTGCCAGCAGTTTGACAGGGGGCAATGCTGAAGCTTTCTTT
TRBJ2-5,TRBD1,TRBV6-6,-,CASTNDRAVAETQYF,TGTGCCAGCACCAACGACAGGGCGGTAGCAGAGACCCAGTACTTC
TRBJ2-3,-,TRBV10-3,-,CAISVGGQGSTDTQYF,TGTGCCATCAGTGTCGGGGGGCAGGGAAGCACAGATACGCAGTATTTT
TRBJ2-1,TRBD2,TRBV11-2,few,CASSFVAGGIGEQFF,TGTGCCAGCAGCTTCGTAGCGGGGGGCATAGGCGAGCAGTTCTTC
TRBJ2-1,TRBD2,TRBV3-1/TRBV3-2,-,CASSPISGGNEQFF,TGTGCCAGCAGCCCCATAAGCGGGGGTAATGAGCAGTTCTTC
TRBJ1-6,-,TRBV28,-,CASHRKQNSPLHF,TGTGCCAGCCACAGGAAACAGAATTCACCCCTCCACTTT
TRBJ1-2,-,TRBV5-4,-,CASSLSGFGYGYTF,TGTGCCAGCAGCTTGTCAGGGTTTGGCTATGGCTACACCTTC
TRBJ2-1,TRBD2,TRBV19,-,CASSIVRGGLYEQFF,TGTGCCAGTAGTATAGTGCGCGGGGGGCTCTATGAGCAGTTCTTC
TRBJ2-2,-,TRBV21-1,-,CASSRAPGESNTGELFF,TGTGCCAGCAGCAGAGCCCCGGGAGAATCGAACACCGGGGAGCTGTTTTTT
TRBJ2-5,-,TRBV3-1/TRBV3-2,once,CASSQVLGGPQETQYF,TGTGCCAGCAGCCAAGTTCTAGGGGGACCCCAAGAGACCCAGTACTTC
TRBJ2-3,TRBD1,TRBV7-9,-,CASSFVTGGSDTQYF,TGTGCCAGCAGCTTCGTTACAGGGGGCTCAGATACGCAGTATTTT
TRBJ2-5,TRBD1,TRBV7-2,-,CASSRDRGGETQYF,TGTGCCAGCAGCCGGGACAGGGGAGGGGAGACCCAGTACTTC
TRBJ2-3,-,TRBV19,-,CASSIGKQATSTQYF,TGTGCCAGTAGTATAGGGAAACAGGCGACCTCAACGCAGTATTTT
TRBJ2-5,-,TRBV28,-,CASSPGDSQETQYF,TGTGCCAGCAGCCCAGGAGACAGTCAAGAGACCCAGTACTTC
TRBJ2-2,-,TRBV27,-,CASSFVAGIAGELFF,TGTGCCAGCAGTTTTGTTGCAGGGATTGCCGGGGAGCTGTTTTTT
TRBJ1-6,-,TRBV19,-,CASSIGQINSPLHF,TGTGCCAGTAGTATAGGACAGATTAATTCACCCCTCCACTTT
TRBJ2-1,TRBD1,TRBV28,-,CASRFGDRDYNEQFF,TGTGCCAGCAGGTTCGGAGACAGGGACTACAATGAGCAGTTCTTC
TRBJ1-5,-,TRBV6-1,-,CASSERRVGDQPQHF,TGTGCCAGCAGTGAAAGGAGGGTAGGGGATCAGCCCCAGCATTTT
TRBJ2-1,TRBD2,TRBV19,-,CASSGTSGETYNEQFF,TGTGCCAGTAGCGGGACTAGCGGGGAGACCTACAATGAGCAGTTCTTC
TRBJ1-3,TRBD1,TRBV30,-,CAWTNYRGGNTIYF,TGTGCCTGGACCAACTACAGGGGAGGAAACACCATATATTTT
TRBJ1-5,TRBD1,TRBV13,-,CASSSHSGGQPQHF,TGTGCCAGCAGCTCTCACTCAGGGGGTCAGCCCCAGCATTTT